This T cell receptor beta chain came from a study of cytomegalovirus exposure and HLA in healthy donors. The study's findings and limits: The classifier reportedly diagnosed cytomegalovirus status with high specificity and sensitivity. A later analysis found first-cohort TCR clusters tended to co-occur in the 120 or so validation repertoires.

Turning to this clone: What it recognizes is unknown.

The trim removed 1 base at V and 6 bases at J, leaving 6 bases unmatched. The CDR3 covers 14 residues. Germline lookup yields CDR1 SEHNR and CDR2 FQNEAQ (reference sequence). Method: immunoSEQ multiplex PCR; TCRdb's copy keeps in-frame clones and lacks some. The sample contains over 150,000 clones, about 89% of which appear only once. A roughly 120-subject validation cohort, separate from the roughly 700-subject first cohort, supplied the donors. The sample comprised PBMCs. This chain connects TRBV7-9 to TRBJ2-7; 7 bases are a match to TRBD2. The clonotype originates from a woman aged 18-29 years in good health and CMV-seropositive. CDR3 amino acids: CASSLVGERGEQYF. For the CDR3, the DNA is TGTGCCAGCAGCTTAGTGGGGGAGCGGGGCGAGCAGTACTTC.